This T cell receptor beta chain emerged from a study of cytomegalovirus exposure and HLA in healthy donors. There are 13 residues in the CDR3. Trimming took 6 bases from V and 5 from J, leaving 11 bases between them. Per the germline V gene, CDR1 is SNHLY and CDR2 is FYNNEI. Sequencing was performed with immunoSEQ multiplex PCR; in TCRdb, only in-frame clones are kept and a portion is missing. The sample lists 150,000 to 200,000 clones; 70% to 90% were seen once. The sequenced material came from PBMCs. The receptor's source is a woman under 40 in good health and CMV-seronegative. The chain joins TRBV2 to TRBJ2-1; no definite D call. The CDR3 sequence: CASSLEGHNEQFF. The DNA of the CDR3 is TGTGCCAGCAGCCTTGAAGGGCACAATGAGCAGTTCTTC.